What follows are 18 T cell receptor beta chains derived from one specimen sequenced in a study of identical twins listed by TCRdb under 2016. Receptors were amplified or captured by 5' RACE. The instrument was an Illumina HiSeq 2000. TCRdb's own reprocessing of the public reads used fastp at Q25 and MiXCR and kept productive beta chains. Identical CDR3 proteins give one entry, which carries the most common genes and DNA. The sample table contains about 470,000 distinct CDR3 sequences; only one count was recorded for approximately 24% of them. The ten largest clones represent about 3% of the sample. This sample also appeared in a second study, on T cells expressing NK-cell markers.

The sequencing sample was made of CD4+ T cells sorted from blood. These TCRs come from a woman aged 18 to 35 in good health.

V usage is TRBV4-2 and J usage is TRBJ2-1; 9 nucleotides agree with TRBD2. The CDR3 runs 16 residues. Germline V gene lookup returns CDR1 LGHNA and CDR2 YNFKEQ. Trimming removed 0 bases from V and 6 bases from J; junction bases left unmatched: 6. CDR3 DNA: TGTGCCAGCAGCCAAGAAATAGCGGGGGATTTCAATGAGCAGTTCTTC. Translation gives CASSQEIAGDFNEQFF.

V is TRBV2 and J is TRBJ2-1, with D unresolved. The germline V gene encodes CDR1 SNHLY and CDR2 FYNNEI. The CDR3 totals 15 residues. Trimming removed 6 bases from V and 0 bases from J, with 12 bases in between. CDR3 bases: TGTGCCAGCAGCCCCGACGAGCCCTCCTACAATGAGCAGTTCTTC. It is translated as CASSPDEPSYNEQFF.

J is TRBJ1-1 and V is TRBV6-1, with unresolved D. The germline V gene encodes CDR1 MNHNS and CDR2 SASEGT. V was shortened by 6 bases and J by 10 bases, with 18 bases between the two germline ends. The CDR3 has 13 residues. DNA of the CDR3: TGTGCCAGCAGAACACGATCCGCGTTCAGAGCTTTCTTT. Protein sequence: CASRTRSAFRAFF.

This clonotype was seen more than once but under ten times. The chain is built from TRBV6-2 or TRBV6-3 and TRBJ2-7, with 14 bases matching TRBD2. Germline assignment: CDR1 MNHEY and CDR2 SVGEGT. This CDR3 spans 15 amino acids. V was clipped by 11 bases and J by 6 bases; unmatched bases: 12. CDR3: CALGRGTSGSTEQYF. CDR3 DNA sequence: TGTGCCCTAGGCCGTGGGACTAGCGGGAGTACCGAGCAGTACTTC.

V is TRBV11-2 and J is TRBJ1-2; 9 bases are a match to TRBD1. Germline CDR1 reads SGHAT; CDR2 reads FQNNGV. The CDR3 length is 18 residues. The V gene end was trimmed by 1 base and the J gene end by 0 bases; junction bases not matched to a gene: 9. CDR3 sequence: CASSLVLATGGTNYGYTF. CDR3 DNA sequence: TGTGCCAGCAGCTTAGTTTTGGCGACAGGGGGTACTAACTATGGCTACACCTTC.

This chain links TRBV3-1 with TRBJ2-3; D might be TRBD2 (6 bases). Germline V lookup: CDR1 LGHDT, CDR2 YNNKEL (reference sequence). This CDR3 region has 14 residues. V lost 4 bases, J lost 8 bases, and 16 bases lay in between. CDR3 sequence: CASSPGLTSPTQYF. The CDR3 nucleotides read TGTGCCAGCAGCCCGGGACTCACCTCGCCTACGCAGTATTTT.

CDR3 amino acids: CASSSQGPRADTQYF. The CDR3 DNA is TGCGCCAGCAGCTCCCAAGGGCCTCGGGCGGATACGCAGTATTTT. The V call is TRBV5-1, the J call TRBJ2-3; D unclear. V lost 3 bases and J 6 bases, leaving 17 bases between the germline ends. The CDR3 sequence is 15 residues long. Per germline, CDR1 SGHRS and CDR2 YFSETQ.

A few counts support this clonotype. The V and J genes are TRBV9 and TRBJ2-3; D is unresolved. The CDR3 is 15 residues long. The V gene lost 0 bases and the J gene lost 3 bases, with 11 bases spanning the gap. Germline CDR1 and CDR2: SGDLS and YYNGEE. The CDR3 here is CASSVEIAVTDTQYF. The CDR3 region has the DNA TGTGCCAGCAGCGTAGAAATTGCGGTGACAGATACGCAGTATTTT.

V gene TRBV7-6 combines with J gene TRBJ2-7; TRBD2 aligns across 14 bases. CDR3 length equals 17 residues. V was pared by 5 bases and J by 2 bases, with 8 bases of the junction left unmatched. CDR1 and CDR2 (germline): SGHVS, FNYEAQ. CDR3 nucleotide sequence: TGTGCCAGCAGCCCGGGACTAGCGGGAGTAGGCGCCTACGAGCAGTACTTC. Amino acids: CASSPGLAGVGAYEQYF.

The rearrangement uses TRBV10-3 and TRBJ2-2; the D gene is possibly TRBD2 (6 bases). The CDR3 covers 15 residues. Germline V lookup: CDR1 ENHRY, CDR2 SYGVKD. V was trimmed by 4 bases and J by 3 bases, leaving 12 bases between them. The CDR3 protein is CAISGSGADTGELFF. In DNA form, the CDR3 reads TGTGCCATCAGTGGTTCGGGAGCCGACACCGGGGAGCTGTTTTTT.

This sequence joins TRBV6-1 and TRBJ2-5; maybe TRBD1 (6 bases). From germline, CDR1 is MNHNS and CDR2 SASEGT. Trimming pared 6 bases from V and 5 bases from J, leaving 16 bases between. The CDR3 is 14 amino acids. CDR3 region: CASSLTGPRETQYF. The CDR3, as DNA: TGTGCCAGCAGCTTGACAGGTCCAAGGGAGACCCAGTACTTC.

The chain combines TRBV6-1 with TRBJ2-5; D gene unclear. The CDR3 length is 13 residues. Trimming cost V 4 bases and J 2 bases, with 8 bases left between them. CDR1 is MNHNS, CDR2 SASEGT, per germline. CDR3 amino acids: CASSVSPQETQYF. CDR3 DNA sequence: TGTGCCAGCAGTGTCAGTCCTCAAGAGACCCAGTACTTC.

The chain has TRBV20-1 and TRBJ2-1; TRBD2 agrees at 7 bases. The CDR3 runs to 16 residues. Germline V gene lookup returns CDR1 DFQATT and CDR2 SNEGSKA (reference sequence). Trimming cost V 3 bases and J 0 bases; bases outside gene matches: 8. DNA of the CDR3: TGCAGTGCTAGGAGACTAGCCGATAGCTCCTACAATGAGCAGTTCTTC. Protein: CSARRLADSSYNEQFF.

Only a few counts were recorded for this clonotype. The V and J genes are TRBV4-3 and TRBJ2-7; D remains ambiguous. CDR1 LGHNA and CDR2 YSLEER come from the germline V gene. The CDR3 spans 15 residues. Trimming left V 0 bases short and J 9 bases short, with 18 bases between. The CDR3 protein is CASSQDIGGGVGQYF. The CDR3 DNA reads TGCGCCAGCAGCCAAGATATCGGTGGTGGGGTCGGGCAGTACTTC.

The table lists this clonotype with a few counts. This rearrangement joins TRBV6-5 to TRBJ2-3; D not resolved. Germline lookup yields CDR1 MNHEY and CDR2 SVGAGI. This CDR3 has 14 amino acids. Trimming shortened V by 0 bases and J by 0 bases, and 4 bases separated the two germline ends. CDR3 nucleotide sequence: TGTGCCAGCAGTTACTCTGCTAGCACAGATACGCAGTATTTT. Translated, it gives CASSYSASTDTQYF.

The rearrangement joins TRBV6-2 or TRBV6-3 to TRBJ1-5, with unresolved D. V was shortened by 5 bases and J by 9 bases, with 11 bases between the two germline ends. Germline CDR1 reads MNHEY; CDR2 reads SVGEGT. The CDR3 has 12 amino acids. CDR3 residues: CASSATVRPQHF. CDR3 DNA: TGTGCCAGCAGTGCGACTGTACGGCCCCAGCATTTT.

This clonotype appeared a few times. The V and J genes are TRBV7-2 and TRBJ1-5, with TRBD1 matching over 7 bases. Germline V gene sequence: CDR1 SGHTA, CDR2 FQGNSA. The ends lost 5 bases at V and 2 bases at J; junction bases unmatched: 3. CDR3 length: 14 amino acids. CDR3 nucleotide sequence: TGTGCCAGCAGCCGACAGGGAGGCAATCAGCCCCAGCATTTT. Amino acids: CASSRQGGNQPQHF.

This clonotype has a single count. The chain combines TRBV5-1 with TRBJ2-5; 9 bases agree with TRBD2. CDR1 and CDR2 from the germline V gene are SGHRS and YFSETQ. J lost 4 bases, V lost 4 bases, and 11 bases had no gene match. CDR3 length: 16 amino acids. This chain's CDR3 is CASSLEPTSGSETQYF. CDR3 nucleotide sequence: TGCGCCAGCAGCCTGGAACCGACTAGCGGATCAGAGACCCAGTACTTC.